The rows below give T cell receptor beta chains drawn from one sample of a study of shared clonotypes between healthy human individuals. The table came from immunoSEQ multiplex PCR; TCRdb's copy has only in-frame clones and leaves some out. This repertoire shows some 2,500,000 clones, around 90% found once; its top ten account for around 0.35%. Sequenced: naive CD4+ T cells from PBMCs. Receptors originate from a young man in good health. Some clones in this sample may be carry-over from other donors' samples. Both conserved end residues are part of each CDR3. D genes are given only for firm matches. Clone size is given for some rows only: seen once, a few or many times, or a class if the clone is expanded.

V gene	clone size	J gene	D gene	CDR3 protein	CDR3 DNA
TRBV5-6	NA	TRBJ1-4	NA	CASSLGTAGEKLFF	TGTGCCAGCAGCTTGGGGACAGCCGGTGAAAAACTGTTTTTT
TRBV29-1	NA	TRBJ2-1	TRBD2	CSVPPAGVDEQFF	TGCAGCGTCCCGCCTGCGGGAGTTGATGAGCAGTTCTTC
TRBV5-6	NA	TRBJ1-5	TRBD1	CASSAGGSNQPQHF	TGTGCCAGCAGCGCAGGGGGCAGCAATCAGCCCCAGCATTTT
TRBV28	NA	TRBJ2-3	NA	CASSFRIPSTDTQYF	TGTGCCAGCAGTTTCCGAATTCCGAGCACAGATACGCAGTATTTT
TRBV5-1	NA	TRBJ1-5	NA	CASSSIPGQPQHF	TGCGCCAGCAGCTCCATTCCCGGTCAGCCCCAGCATTTT
TRBV18	NA	TRBJ2-2	NA	CASSPQRTGNTGELFF	TGTGCCAGCTCACCCCAAAGGACGGGGAACACCGGGGAGCTGTTTTTT
TRBV7-3	NA	TRBJ2-1	NA	CASSRSNVYNEQFF	TGTGCCAGCTCGAGGAGCAACGTCTACAATGAGCAGTTCTTC
TRBV5-6	NA	TRBJ1-2	NA	CASSLDLQGLEGYTF	TGTGCCAGCAGCTTGGACCTACAGGGTTTGGAGGGCTACACCTTC
TRBV27	NA	TRBJ1-4	NA	CASAKGVLGEKLFF	TGTGCCAGCGCAAAAGGGGTTTTGGGCGAAAAACTGTTTTTT
TRBV28	NA	TRBJ2-7	TRBD2	CASSVGAGEGTKSYEQYF	TGTGCCAGCAGTGTTGGTGCGGGGGAGGGAACTAAGTCCTACGAGCAGTACTTC
TRBV28	NA	TRBJ2-5	TRBD2	CASSLSGGWETQYF	TGTGCCAGCAGTTTATCGGGAGGGTGGGAGACCCAGTACTTC
TRBV12-5	NA	TRBJ2-3	TRBD2	CASGLFMGLGSRDTQYF	TGTGCTAGTGGTTTGTTTATGGGACTAGGGAGCAGAGATACGCAGTATTTT
TRBV14	NA	TRBJ1-4	NA	CASSPRRYNEKLFF	TGTGCCAGCAGCCCGAGGCGTTATAATGAAAAACTGTTTTTT
TRBV5-1	NA	TRBJ2-2	TRBD2	CASSSGPGLAGATGELFF	TGCGCCAGCAGCTCCGGACCCGGACTAGCGGGGGCAACCGGGGAGCTGTTTTTT
TRBV29-1	NA	TRBJ1-5	TRBD1	CSVRQGGSNQPQHF	TGCAGCGTAAGACAGGGAGGTAGCAATCAGCCCCAGCATTTT
TRBV30	NA	TRBJ1-5	TRBD1	CAWSPDRGQPQHF	TGTGCCTGGAGTCCCGACAGGGGCCAGCCCCAGCATTTT
TRBV2	NA	TRBJ1-1	TRBD1	CASQEGATREAFF	TGTGCCAGCCAGGAGGGGGCCACGCGTGAAGCTTTCTTT
TRBV6-6	NA	TRBJ2-1	NA	CASDSRGRGKSEQFF	TGTGCCAGCGACAGTCGGGGACGGGGTAAGAGTGAGCAGTTCTTC
TRBV2	few	TRBJ2-7	TRBD1	CASRLGQAPHNF	TGTGCCAGCAGGCTTGGACAGGCCCCCCATAACTTC
TRBV28	NA	TRBJ2-1	TRBD2	CASSPLGLAGNEQFF	TGTGCCAGCAGTCCATTAGGACTAGCAGGGAATGAGCAGTTCTTC
TRBV27	NA	TRBJ2-7	TRBD1	CASSLRWDRGEQYF	TGTGCCAGCAGCCTTAGGTGGGACAGGGGTGAGCAGTACTTC
TRBV29-1	NA	TRBJ2-5	NA	CSVGGHGVRQETQYF	TGCAGCGTGGGGGGGCACGGAGTCCGCCAAGAGACCCAGTACTTC
TRBV5-8	once	TRBJ1-1	NA	CASSGGRANTEAFF	TGTGCCAGCAGCGGGGGACGGGCGAACACTGAAGCTTTCTTT
TRBV18	NA	TRBJ2-1	TRBD2	CASSQLAGRHNEQFF	TGTGCCAGCTCCCAGCTAGCGGGAAGACACAATGAGCAGTTCTTC
TRBV28	NA	TRBJ2-7	TRBD2	CASSSLTSGRYEQYF	TGTGCCAGCAGTAGTTTGACTAGCGGGAGATACGAGCAGTACTTC
TRBV28	NA	TRBJ1-1	TRBD1	CASSGGRGRLSEAFF	TGTGCCAGCAGTGGAGGCAGGGGGCGCTTGTCTGAAGCTTTCTTT
TRBV5-1	NA	TRBJ2-2	NA	CASSPGTTGELFF	TGCGCCAGCAGCCCCGGGACGACCGGGGAGCTGTTTTTT
TRBV5-4	NA	TRBJ2-3	NA	CASSLVLAGTDTQYF	TGTGCCAGCAGCTTGGTATTAGCAGGGACAGATACGCAGTATTTT
TRBV5-1	NA	TRBJ2-1	TRBD2	CASSSTGTSGTDEQFF	TGCGCCAGCAGCTCGACCGGGACTAGCGGGACCGATGAGCAGTTCTTC
TRBV30	NA	TRBJ1-5	NA	CAWSVLGHYNQPQHF	TGTGCCTGGAGTGTACTAGGACACTACAATCAGCCCCAGCATTTT
TRBV2	NA	TRBJ2-2	NA	CASSKFSWAGGELFF	TGTGCCAGCAGTAAATTCTCTTGGGCAGGCGGGGAGCTGTTTTTT
TRBV10-3	NA	TRBJ1-3	TRBD1	CAISEGQGLVWNTIYF	TGTGCCATCAGTGAGGGACAGGGTTTGGTCTGGAACACCATATATTTT
TRBV7-3	NA	TRBJ2-2	NA	CASSAYRDTGELFF	TGTGCCAGCAGCGCCTACAGGGACACCGGGGAGCTGTTTTTT
TRBV5-8	NA	TRBJ1-2	TRBD1	CASSQGQSYGYTF	TGTGCCAGCAGCCAGGGACAGTCCTATGGCTACACCTTC
TRBV6-5	NA	TRBJ1-6	NA	CASSYSRQNNSPLHF	TGTGCCAGCAGTTACTCGCGACAGAATAATTCACCCCTCCACTTT
TRBV5-4	NA	TRBJ2-4	NA	CASSLAGLAKNIQYF	TGTGCCAGCAGCTTGGCAGGTCTAGCCAAAAACATTCAGTACTTC
TRBV11-3	NA	TRBJ2-1	NA	CASSLGRGIISSYNEQFF	TGTGCCAGCAGCTTAGGGCGGGGTATAATCTCCTCCTACAATGAGCAGTTCTTC
TRBV5-5	NA	TRBJ2-7	NA	CASSRSDLIWDYEQYF	TGTGCCAGCAGCCGAAGCGATCTAATTTGGGACTACGAGCAGTACTTC
TRBV28	NA	TRBJ1-5	NA	CASVGPLNQPQHF	TGTGCCAGCGTCGGACCACTCAATCAGCCCCAGCATTTT
TRBV30	NA	TRBJ1-2	NA	CAWSVHGAYGYTF	TGTGCCTGGAGTGTACACGGGGCTTATGGCTACACCTTC
TRBV2	NA	TRBJ1-5	TRBD1	CASSEVSGGQPQHF	TGTGCCAGCAGTGAAGTATCAGGGGGCCAGCCCCAGCATTTT
TRBV5-6	NA	TRBJ2-7	TRBD2	CASSFGTTFYEQYF	TGTGCCAGCAGCTTTGGGACTACTTTCTACGAGCAGTACTTC
TRBV23-1	NA	TRBJ2-7	TRBD2	CASSQSWASGRANEQYF	TGCGCCAGCAGTCAATCGTGGGCTAGCGGGAGGGCCAACGAGCAGTACTTC
TRBV6-1	NA	TRBJ1-4	NA	CASSTGRISEKLFF	TGTGCCAGCAGTACAGGACGGATCTCCGAAAAACTGTTTTTT
TRBV19	NA	TRBJ1-5	NA	CASSIRLRTVPQPQHF	TGTGCCAGTAGTATCCGTTTGCGGACAGTGCCCCAGCCCCAGCATTTT
TRBV5-1	NA	TRBJ2-1	NA	CASSLEGTPEQFF	TGCGCCAGCAGCTTGGAGGGGACTCCGGAGCAGTTCTTC
TRBV7-3	NA	TRBJ2-1	TRBD2	CASSLGGPSGTREQFF	TGTGCCAGCAGCTTAGGCGGTCCTAGCGGGACGCGTGAGCAGTTCTTC
TRBV7-2	NA	TRBJ2-3	NA	CASSLEALVGADTQYF	TGTGCCAGCAGCTTAGAGGCCTTGGTAGGGGCAGATACGCAGTATTTT
TRBV28	NA	TRBJ2-1	NA	CASSLIPGAGNNEQFF	TGTGCCAGCAGTTTGATCCCAGGGGCCGGAAACAATGAGCAGTTCTTC
TRBV29-1	once	TRBJ2-5	TRBD1	CSVLYPGQQETQYF	TGCAGCGTGCTCTACCCGGGACAGCAAGAGACCCAGTACTTC
TRBV7-3	NA	TRBJ2-3	NA	CASSLTREDTQYF	TGTGCCAGCAGCTTAACGAGAGAAGATACGCAGTATTTT
TRBV13	NA	TRBJ2-3	TRBD1	CASSGTGGRGDTQYF	TGTGCCAGCAGCGGGACAGGGGGCCGGGGAGATACGCAGTATTTT
TRBV11-2	NA	TRBJ1-1	NA	CASSYPRGGTEAFF	TGTGCCAGCAGTTACCCCCGGGGGGGCACTGAAGCTTTCTTT
TRBV19	NA	TRBJ2-7	NA	CASSIGGERQYF	TGTGCCAGTAGTATCGGCGGGGAAAGGCAGTACTTC
TRBV5-1	NA	TRBJ1-1	TRBD1	CASSLVGRTGGTEAFF	TGCGCCAGCAGCTTGGTAGGCCGAACAGGGGGCACTGAAGCTTTCTTT
TRBV7-9	NA	TRBJ1-1	TRBD1	CASSWGQGGPEAFF	TGTGCCAGCAGCTGGGGACAGGGGGGTCCTGAAGCTTTCTTT
TRBV7-6	NA	TRBJ1-5	NA	CASSLASYSRDQPQHF	TGTGCCAGCAGCTTAGCCTCTTACTCAAGGGATCAGCCCCAGCATTTT
TRBV6-5	once	TRBJ2-7	NA	CASRRLGNSYEQYF	TGTGCCAGCAGAAGGCTAGGGAACTCCTACGAGCAGTACTTC
TRBV2	NA	TRBJ2-2	TRBD1	CASGGTGGTRNLNTGELFF	TGTGCCAGCGGGGGGACAGGGGGCACGCGGAACCTAAACACCGGGGAGCTGTTTTTT
TRBV2	NA	TRBJ2-2	NA	CASSATRSANTGELFF	TGTGCCAGCAGCGCTACGAGAAGCGCGAACACCGGGGAGCTGTTTTTT